This T cell receptor (beta chain) is from a study of long-term antiretroviral therapy in people with HIV (dated by TCRdb to between 2021 and 2024). A note on the overall study: The earliest samples were collected roughly a decade before the 2015 WHO recommendation for immediate ART, at a time when ART was usually postponed until CD4 counts fell. This retrospective serial study examined whether starting ART and sustained HIV suppression were associated with changes in the composition and diversity of the TRB repertoire in peripheral blood. The cohort contributed about 200 cryopreserved PBMC samples from 30 adults with confirmed HIV infection, collected serially over a mean of about 6 years (range 1-12). Among the approximately 32 participants with HIV, eleven were female. Test extractions of a monoclonal T-cell line alongside a few dozen polyclonal samples showed no cross-contamination during QIAcube processing.

The immunoSEQ hsTCRB v3.0 assay was used at survey level resolution to sequence the TRB variable region. A depth of 40,000-50,000 T-cell genomes per sample was targeted for TRB sequencing. TRB libraries were pooled and sequenced on an Illumina MiSeq using a v3 150-cycle kit. The study's own analysis went as follows. Repertoire analysis ran in R within a reproducible Nextflow workflow covering QC, data transformation and analysis. LymphoSeq2, an R package for exploring AIRR-Seq data, was used to implement the custom analyses. A handful of samples that produced fewer than 5000 total TRB sequences were removed, so fewer than 200 HIV repertoires were analyzed. Among the approximately 180 retained HIV repertoires, roughly 60 were collected before ART initiation and approximately 130 were collected after ART initiation. Repertoires were downsampled to 5000 TRB nucleotide sequences, and summary statistics were averaged over 100 downsampling iterations. Only TRB sequences with CDR3 regions of at least seven amino acids were retained for analysis. Diversity was assessed using a clonality score derived from Shannon entropy and using the Gini coefficient. In repertoire networks, the top 5000 CDR3 amino acid sequences were linked whenever an edit distance of one separated two sequences. For TRB CDR3 amino acid sequences, antigen specificity groups and MHC restriction were predicted with GLIPH2. To flag known associations with CMV, EBV, HIV or tissue antigens, CDR3 amino acid sequences were compared against VDJdb and McPAS-TCR. Pre-ART, post-ART and control groups were compared with Wilcoxon signed-rank tests and Holm-Bonferroni correction. TCRdb carries this immuneACCESS record with in-frame sequences only. Its versions omit some clonotypes, under half of them owing to an unresolved V gene in the studies checked, with the rest unexplained. D and trimming were read from the DNA, whereas the V and J calls and clone size are those reported in that table. This sample lists some 28,000 clones; over 90% were detected once. The ten largest account for 10% of the sample.

Broader findings and caveats from the paper: Inferences about post-ART repertoire changes are limited because no data were available on ART adherence, viral resistance or therapy changes. Expanded TRB clones identified before ART initiation dominated the repertoire at all time points, although this dominance fluctuated and declined in many PLHIV after ART. ART initiation was associated with a significant increase in TRB diversity, but diversity stayed significantly below transplant donor controls even after long-term ART. Limited PBMC availability meant only the TCR beta chain was sequenced, without alpha chain pairing. Because cell numbers in pre-ART samples were limited, unsorted PBMC were profiled instead of sorted CD4+ and CD8+ T cells. The samples were dated from 2004 to 2017, and the ART regimens that were used may be less effective than current ART regimens. CDR3 length ranges in HIV repertoires were narrower than in controls, and network structure suggested an antigen-experienced repertoire with only a slight naive shift after ART.

The CDR3 starts with the cysteine, ends with the phenylalanine, and has 17 residues. Just the 51-base CDR3 DNA is kept, in frame starting at base 1. The germline V gene yields LGHNA for CDR1 and YNFKEQ for CDR2. A distance of 17 bases separates the germline ends of V and J, which lose 1 base and 2 bases respectively. Participants were included only if at least one PBMC sample before ART initiation and at least two post-ART samples were available. All participants with HIV were treated in the United States of America. Before DNA extraction, cryopreserved samples of roughly 0.85-10 million PBMC were thawed and washed. At the time of the earliest PBMC sample, participants with HIV were aged between roughly 20 and 60 years. Per participant, PBMC samples came from 1-4 timepoints prior to ART initiation and 2-8 timepoints following ART initiation, for a median of 7 samples. Serial HIV viral load, CD4+ T-cell count, ART history and demographic data were obtained for every participant. A Qiagen kit on a QIAcube was used to extract genomic DNA from unsorted PBMC, with samples processed in batches of 12.

Comments on this clone: Its antigen is unknown. No base quality information exists; no much larger clone differs at one position.

The sequence was collected from a man in his forties or fifties with HIV. This chain is built from TRBV4-2 and TRBJ2-5; the D call is tentative, TRBD1 or TRBD2, as each matches 5 bases. Specimen: unsorted PBMCs, collected 6.2 years after starting antiretroviral therapy. Here the CDR3 is given as CASSQALFVWGQETQYF. The DNA is TGTGCCAGCAGCCAAGCTCTGTTCGTCTGGGGGCAAGAGACCCAGTACTTC.